The next 8 T cell receptor beta chains were all read from a single sample in a study of Graves' ophthalmopathy and Graves' hyperthyroidism. Investigators amplified TCR beta CDR3 regions from RNA transcripts. The library came from an HTBI-primed first-round RT-PCR and a second-round multiplex PCR. TCRdb re-analysed the multiplex PCR reads in MiXCR, keeping a single row per CDR3 protein. The sample includes roughly 400,000 distinct CDR3 sequences, 18% of them seen just once. Sequencing used peripheral blood. Receptors originate from a woman in her late teens or twenties with Graves' ophthalmopathy.

This clonotype has ten or more counts. This chain joins TRBV5-8 and TRBJ2-2; D ambiguous. V was trimmed by 7 bases and J by 4 bases, leaving 11 bases between them. Germline-derived CDR1 and CDR2 are SGHTS and YDEGEE. The CDR3 is made up of 13 amino acids. The CDR3, as DNA: TGTGCCAGCGCCCCCCAGGCCACCGGGGAGCTGTTTTTT. Encoded protein: CASAPQATGELFF.

This clonotype was recorded many times. The rearrangement uses TRBV4-1 and TRBJ1-1, with TRBD1 matching over 9 bases. V gave up 4 bases and J gave up 3 bases; unmatched junction bases: 6. This CDR3 is 15 amino acids long. Germline values: CDR1 MGHRA, CDR2 YSYEKL. The CDR3 here is CASSRGQGRDTEAFF. CDR3 DNA sequence: TGCGCCAGCAGCCGAGGACAGGGGAGAGACACTGAAGCTTTCTTT.

This clonotype was observed at least ten times. The chain combines TRBV11-2 with TRBJ1-5; 8 bases are a match to TRBD1. After removal of 4 bases from V and 4 bases from J, the junction contained 12 bases not matched to a gene. The CDR3 totals 17 residues. Germline V gene sequence: CDR1 SGHAT, CDR2 FQNNGV. CDR3 protein: CASSSGQGGTRNQPQHF. In DNA form, the CDR3 reads TGTGCCAGCAGCTCCGGACAGGGTGGGACTCGAAATCAGCCCCAGCATTTT.

This clonotype came up many times. The chain has TRBV12-3 or TRBV12-4 and TRBJ1-5; no clear D. CDR3 length equals 14 residues. With 6 bases removed from V and 2 bases from J, the gap between germline ends came to 11 bases. CDR3 protein: CASSLDWGNQPQHF. The CDR3 coding sequence is TGTGCCAGCAGCCTCGACTGGGGCAATCAGCCCCAGCATTTT.

This clonotype was seen ten or more times. This chain uses TRBV2 with TRBJ2-7; D not resolved. The V end was cut by 5 bases, the J end by 2 bases, with 7 bases between. CDR1 and CDR2 from the germline V gene are SNHLY and FYNNEI. The CDR3 consists of 12 residues. The CDR3: CASSSPAYEQYF. CDR3 nucleotides: TGTGCCAGCAGTTCCCCAGCCTACGAGCAGTACTTC.

This clonotype was recorded only once. The rearrangement links TRBV24-1 to TRBJ2-5; 7 bases agree with TRBD2. Germline values: CDR1 KGHDR, CDR2 SFDVKD. Trimming at V came to 3 bases and at J to 5 bases, leaving 17 bases not matched to a gene. The CDR3 runs to 18 residues. The CDR3 sequence is CATSDPREKSGTWETQYF. In nucleotides, the CDR3 is TGTGCCACCAGTGATCCTCGGGAAAAGAGCGGGACCTGGGAGACCCAGTACTTC.

The table lists this clonotype with many counts. The V gene is TRBV7-2, the J gene TRBJ1-5; TRBD1 is a possible D gene (5 bases). This CDR3 spans 16 amino acids. CDR1 is SGHTA and CDR2 is FQGNSA in the germline V gene. V was clipped by 4 bases and J by 0 bases, with 13 bases between them. Here the CDR3 reads CASSWGDGISNQPQHF. CDR3 coding DNA: TGTGCCAGCAGCTGGGGGGATGGAATTAGCAATCAGCCCCAGCATTTT.

This clonotype was counted at least ten times. CDR3 in DNA: TGCAGTGCCCGGGGGGAACAGAGGAGTTCACCCCTCCACTTT. It specifies CSARGEQRSSPLHF. The chain recombines TRBV20-1 with TRBJ1-6, with a weak D call TRBD1 (5 bases). With 6 bases removed from V and 9 bases from J, the gap between germline ends came to 18 bases. The CDR3 runs 14 residues. CDR1 and CDR2 (germline): DFQATT, SNEGSKA (reference sequence).